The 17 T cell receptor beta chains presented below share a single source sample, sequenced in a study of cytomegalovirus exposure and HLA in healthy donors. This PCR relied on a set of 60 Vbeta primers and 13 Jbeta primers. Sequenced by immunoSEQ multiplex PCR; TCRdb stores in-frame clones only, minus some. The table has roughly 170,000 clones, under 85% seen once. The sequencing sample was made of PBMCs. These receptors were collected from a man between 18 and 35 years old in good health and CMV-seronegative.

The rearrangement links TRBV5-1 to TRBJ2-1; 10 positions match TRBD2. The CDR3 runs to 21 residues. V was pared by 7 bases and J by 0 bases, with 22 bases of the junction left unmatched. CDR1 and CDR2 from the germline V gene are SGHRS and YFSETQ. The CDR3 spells CASRQPKLAGGPPSSYNEQFF. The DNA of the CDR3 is TGCGCCAGCCGACAACCTAAGTTAGCGGGAGGCCCACCGAGCTCCTACAATGAGCAGTTCTTC.

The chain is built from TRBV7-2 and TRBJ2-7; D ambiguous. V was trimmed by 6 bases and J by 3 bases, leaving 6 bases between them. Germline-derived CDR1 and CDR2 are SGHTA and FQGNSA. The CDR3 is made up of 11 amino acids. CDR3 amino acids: CASRQVYEQYF. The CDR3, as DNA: TGTGCCAGCAGACAAGTCTACGAGCAGTACTTC. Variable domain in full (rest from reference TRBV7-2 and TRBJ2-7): GAGVSQSPSNKVTEKGKDVELRCDPISGHTALYWYRQSLGQGLEFLIYFQGNSAPDKSGLPSDRFSAERTGGSVSTLTIQRTQQEDSAVYLCASRQVYEQYFGPGTRLTVT.

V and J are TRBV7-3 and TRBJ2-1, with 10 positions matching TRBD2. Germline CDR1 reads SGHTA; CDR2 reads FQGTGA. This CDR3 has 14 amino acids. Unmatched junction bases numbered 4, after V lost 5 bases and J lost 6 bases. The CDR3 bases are TGTGCCAGCAGCACAGGACTAGCGGTCAATGAGCAGTTCTTC. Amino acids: CASSTGLAVNEQFF.

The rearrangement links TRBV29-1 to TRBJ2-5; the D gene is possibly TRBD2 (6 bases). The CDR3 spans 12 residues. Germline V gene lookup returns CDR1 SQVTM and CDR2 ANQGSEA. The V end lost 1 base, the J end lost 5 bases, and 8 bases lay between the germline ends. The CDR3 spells CSVEGLAETQYF. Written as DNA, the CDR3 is TGCAGCGTTGAAGGGCTAGCGGAGACCCAGTACTTC.

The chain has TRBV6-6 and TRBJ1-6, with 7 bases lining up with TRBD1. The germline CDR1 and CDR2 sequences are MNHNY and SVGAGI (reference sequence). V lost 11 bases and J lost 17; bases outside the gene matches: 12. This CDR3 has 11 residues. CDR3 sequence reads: CASQRGQGVHF. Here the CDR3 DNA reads TGTGCCTCCCAAAGGGGGCAGGGCGTCCACTTT.

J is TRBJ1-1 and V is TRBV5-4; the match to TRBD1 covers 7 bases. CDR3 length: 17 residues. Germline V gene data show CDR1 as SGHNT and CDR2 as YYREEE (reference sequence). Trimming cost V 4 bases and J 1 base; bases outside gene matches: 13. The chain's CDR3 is CASSPLTDRVRNTEAFF. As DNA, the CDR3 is TGTGCCAGCAGCCCGCTAACCGACAGGGTGAGGAACACTGAAGCTTTCTTT.

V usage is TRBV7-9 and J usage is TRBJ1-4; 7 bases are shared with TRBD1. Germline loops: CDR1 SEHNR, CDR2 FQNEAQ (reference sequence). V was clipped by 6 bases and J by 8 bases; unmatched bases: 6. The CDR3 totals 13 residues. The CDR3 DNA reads TGTGCCAGCAGAAACCGGGACAGCGAAAAACTGTTTTTT. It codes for CASRNRDSEKLFF.

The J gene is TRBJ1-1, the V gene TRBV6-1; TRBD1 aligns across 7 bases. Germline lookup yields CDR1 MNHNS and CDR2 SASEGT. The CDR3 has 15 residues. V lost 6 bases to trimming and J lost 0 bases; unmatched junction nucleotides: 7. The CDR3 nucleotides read TGTGCCAGCAGACCGGGACAGATAATGAACACTGAAGCTTTCTTT. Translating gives CASRPGQIMNTEAFF.

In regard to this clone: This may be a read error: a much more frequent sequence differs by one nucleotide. CDR3: CASSDRDTGELFF. CDR3 DNA sequence: TGCGCCAGCAGTGACCGGGACACCGGGGAGCTGTTTTTT. The chain joins TRBV10-1 to TRBJ2-2; D gene unclear. With 3 bases removed from V and 3 bases from J, the gap between germline ends came to 5 bases. This CDR3 comprises 13 residues. The germline gives CDR1 WNHNN, CDR2 SYGVQD (reference sequence).

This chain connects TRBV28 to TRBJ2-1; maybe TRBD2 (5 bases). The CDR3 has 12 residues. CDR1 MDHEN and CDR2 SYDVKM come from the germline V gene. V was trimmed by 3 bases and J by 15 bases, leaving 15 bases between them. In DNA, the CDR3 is TGTGCCAGCAGTTTGAAGTCCCTAGCCTCGTTCTTC. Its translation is CASSLKSLASFF.

The CDR3 DNA reads as TGTGCCAGCAGCCCCTCGACAGGGAACTATGGCTACACCTTC. This translates into CASSPSTGNYGYTF. The V call is TRBV14, the J call TRBJ1-2; TRBD1 aligns across 7 bases. There are 14 residues in the CDR3. Germline V gives CDR1 SGHDN, CDR2 FVKESK. V trimming: 4 bases; J trimming: 2 bases; junction bases outside the gene matches: 4.

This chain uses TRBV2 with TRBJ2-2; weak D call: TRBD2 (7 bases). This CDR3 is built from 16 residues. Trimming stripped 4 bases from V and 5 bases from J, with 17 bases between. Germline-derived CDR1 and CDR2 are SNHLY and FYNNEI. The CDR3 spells CASSVLGGGRTGELFF. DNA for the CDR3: TGTGCCAGCAGTGTCCTGGGGGGGGGCCGAACCGGGGAGCTGTTTTTT.

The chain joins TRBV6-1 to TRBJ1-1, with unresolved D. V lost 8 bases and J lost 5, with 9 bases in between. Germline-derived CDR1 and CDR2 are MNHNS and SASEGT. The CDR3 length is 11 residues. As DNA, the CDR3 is TGTGCCAGCGTCGGGGTAACTGAAGCTTTCTTT. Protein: CASVGVTEAFF.

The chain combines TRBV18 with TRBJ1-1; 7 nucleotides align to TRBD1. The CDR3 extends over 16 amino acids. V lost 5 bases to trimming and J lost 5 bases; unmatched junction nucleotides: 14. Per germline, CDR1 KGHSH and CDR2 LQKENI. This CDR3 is CASSIRTDRAGTEAFF. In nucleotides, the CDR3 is TGTGCCAGCTCAATCCGAACCGACAGGGCGGGGACTGAAGCTTTCTTT. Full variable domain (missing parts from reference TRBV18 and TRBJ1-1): NAGVMQNPRHLVRRRGQEARLRCSPMKGHSHVYWYRQLPEEGLKFMVYLQKENIIDESGMPKERFSAEFPKEGPSILRIQQVVRGDSAAYFCASSIRTDRAGTEAFFGQGTRLTVV.

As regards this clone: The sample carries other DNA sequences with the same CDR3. CDR3 region: CASSIRGNEKLFF. The DNA for the CDR3 is TGTGCCAGCAGTATCCGAGGGAATGAAAAACTGTTTTTT. The rearrangement joins TRBV2 to TRBJ1-4; no definite D call. With 5 bases removed from V and 5 bases from J, the gap between germline ends came to 9 bases. The CDR3 sequence is 13 residues long. Per germline, CDR1 SNHLY and CDR2 FYNNEI. The full variable domain, completed using reference TRBV2 and TRBJ1-4, is EPEVTQTPSHQVTQMGQEVILRCVPISNHLYFYWYRQILGQKVEFLVSFYNNEISEKSEIFDDQFSVERPDGSNFTLKIRSTKLEDSAMYFCASSIRGNEKLFFGSGTQLSVL.

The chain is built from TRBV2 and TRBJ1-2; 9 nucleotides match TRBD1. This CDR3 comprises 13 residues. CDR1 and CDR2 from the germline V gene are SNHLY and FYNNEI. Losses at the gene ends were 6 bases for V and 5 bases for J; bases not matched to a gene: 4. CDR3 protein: CASSAGTGYGYTF. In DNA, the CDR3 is TGTGCCAGCAGCGCCGGGACAGGGTATGGCTACACCTTC.

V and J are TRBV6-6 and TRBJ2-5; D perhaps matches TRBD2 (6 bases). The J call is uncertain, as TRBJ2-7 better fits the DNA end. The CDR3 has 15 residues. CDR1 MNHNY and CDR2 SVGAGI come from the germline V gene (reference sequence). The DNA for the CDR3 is TGTGCCAGCAGTTACTCGGAGGAGGGGACCTACGAGCAGTACTTC. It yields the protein CASSYSEEGTYEQYF.